This T cell receptor (beta chain) originates from a study of tumor-infiltrating lymphocytes in primary liver carcinoma. The overall study: All patients had surgically resected primary liver carcinoma. The tumors ranged from roughly 4 to 11 cm across and fell within stage T1-T3 N0M0. Findings of the study overall: Tumors had a significantly higher top-250-clone fraction than blood (p = 0.039).

The authors made TCR beta cDNA from around 500 ng total RNA with a constant-region primer. Employing slightly modified ARM-PCR, three nested multiplex PCR rounds were run, and these gave rise to the TCR beta libraries. For 10 cycles apiece, the opening two PCR rounds ran with TRBV1-TRBV30 forward primers and a C-beta reverse primer. TCRdb independently ran MiXCR on the multiplex PCR reads; one entry per CDR3 protein. This table has under 200,000 distinct CDR3 sequences, approximately 64% appearing once. It was unsorted whole blood that yielded blood RNA, and germline DNA was also extracted. In its sample, this clonotype was seen many times. What it binds is unknown. Germline V gene data show CDR1 as MGHRA and CDR2 as YSYEKL. The CDR3 runs to 14 residues. V dropped 5 bases and J dropped 8 bases, with 16 bases sitting between them.

The sample comprised peripheral blood. This chain uses TRBV4-1 with TRBJ1-3; weak D call: TRBD1 (5 bases). The receptor comes from a woman aged 60-75 years with primary liver carcinoma and hepatitis B virus infection. In DNA, the CDR3 is TGCGCCAGCAGCACCCAGGGACGGCGCGACACCATATATTTT. Translated: CASSTQGRRDTIYF.